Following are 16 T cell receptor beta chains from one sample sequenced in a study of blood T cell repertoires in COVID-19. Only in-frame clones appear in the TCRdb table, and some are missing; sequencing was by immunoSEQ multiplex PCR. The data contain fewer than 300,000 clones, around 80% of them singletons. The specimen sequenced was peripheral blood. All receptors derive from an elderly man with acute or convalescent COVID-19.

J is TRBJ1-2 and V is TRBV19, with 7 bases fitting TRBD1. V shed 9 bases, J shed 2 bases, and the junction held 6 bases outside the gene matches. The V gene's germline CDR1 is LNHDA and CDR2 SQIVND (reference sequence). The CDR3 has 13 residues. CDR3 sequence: CASRTGRNYGYTF. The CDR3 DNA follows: TGTGCCAGCAGGACAGGACGAAACTATGGCTACACCTTC.

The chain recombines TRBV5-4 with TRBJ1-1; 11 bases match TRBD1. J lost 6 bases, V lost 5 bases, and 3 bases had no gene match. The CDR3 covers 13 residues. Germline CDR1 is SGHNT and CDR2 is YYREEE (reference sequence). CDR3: CASSWTGGAEAFF. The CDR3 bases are TGTGCCAGCAGTTGGACAGGGGGCGCTGAAGCTTTCTTT. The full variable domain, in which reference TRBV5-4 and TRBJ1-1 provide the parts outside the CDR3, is ETGVTQSPTHLIKTRGQQVTLRCSSQSGHNTVSWYQQALGQGPQFIFQYYREEENGRGNFPPRFSGLQFPNYSSELNVNALELDDSALYLCASSWTGGAEAFFGQGTRLTVV.

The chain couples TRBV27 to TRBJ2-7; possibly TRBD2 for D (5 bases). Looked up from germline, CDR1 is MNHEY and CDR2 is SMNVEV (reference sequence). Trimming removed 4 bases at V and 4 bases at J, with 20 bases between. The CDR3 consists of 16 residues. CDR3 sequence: CASSSRFSGGSYEQYF. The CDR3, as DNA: TGTGCCAGCAGTTCCCGGTTTTCCGGCGGGTCGTACGAGCAGTACTTC.

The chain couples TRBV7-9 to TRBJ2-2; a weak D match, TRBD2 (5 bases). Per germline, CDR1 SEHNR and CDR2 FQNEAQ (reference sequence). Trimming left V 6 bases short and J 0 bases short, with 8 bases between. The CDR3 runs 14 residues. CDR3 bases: TGTGCCAGCAGTGAGGGAGCGAACACCGGGGAGCTGTTTTTT. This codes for CASSEGANTGELFF.

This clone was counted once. The CDR3 sequence: CASSTQGDQPQHF. CDR3 DNA sequence: TGCGCCAGCAGCACACAGGGCGATCAGCCCCAGCATTTT. This rearrangement joins TRBV5-1 to TRBJ1-5; possibly TRBD1 for D (6 bases). Germline V CDR1 and CDR2: SGHRS, YFSETQ. The ends were cut back, 4 bases at V and 5 bases at J, with 10 bases in the middle. The length of the CDR3 is 13 residues.

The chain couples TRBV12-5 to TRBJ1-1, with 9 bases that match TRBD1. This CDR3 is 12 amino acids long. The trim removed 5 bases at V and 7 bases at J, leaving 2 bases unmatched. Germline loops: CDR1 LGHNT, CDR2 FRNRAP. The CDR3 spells CASGGDRVEAFF. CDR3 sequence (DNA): TGTGCTAGTGGTGGGGACAGGGTTGAAGCTTTCTTT.

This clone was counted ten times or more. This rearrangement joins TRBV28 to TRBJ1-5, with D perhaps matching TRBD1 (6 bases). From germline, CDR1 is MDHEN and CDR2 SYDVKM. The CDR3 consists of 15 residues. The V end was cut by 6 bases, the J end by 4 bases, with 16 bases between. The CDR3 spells CASSKFRGGNQPQHF. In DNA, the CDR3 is TGTGCCAGCAGCAAATTCAGGGGAGGGAATCAGCCCCAGCATTTT.

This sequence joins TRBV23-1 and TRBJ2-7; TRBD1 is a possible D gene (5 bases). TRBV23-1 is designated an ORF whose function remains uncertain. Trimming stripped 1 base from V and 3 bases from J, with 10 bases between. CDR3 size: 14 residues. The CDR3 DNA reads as TGCGCCAGCAGTCAATACTACAGGCTCTACGAGCAGTACTTC. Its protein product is CASSQYYRLYEQYF.

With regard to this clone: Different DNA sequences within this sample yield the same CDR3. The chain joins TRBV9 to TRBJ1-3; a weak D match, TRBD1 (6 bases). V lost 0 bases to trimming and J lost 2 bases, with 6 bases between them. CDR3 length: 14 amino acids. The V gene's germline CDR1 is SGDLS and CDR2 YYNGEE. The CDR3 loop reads CASSVAGAGNTIYF. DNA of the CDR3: TGTGCCAGCAGCGTAGCAGGGGCTGGAAACACCATATATTTT.

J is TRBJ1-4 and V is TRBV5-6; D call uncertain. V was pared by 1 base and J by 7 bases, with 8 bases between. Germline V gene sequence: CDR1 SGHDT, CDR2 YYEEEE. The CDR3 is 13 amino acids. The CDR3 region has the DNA TGTGCCAGCAGCTTGTACAGAACTGAAAAACTGTTTTTT. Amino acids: CASSLYRTEKLFF.

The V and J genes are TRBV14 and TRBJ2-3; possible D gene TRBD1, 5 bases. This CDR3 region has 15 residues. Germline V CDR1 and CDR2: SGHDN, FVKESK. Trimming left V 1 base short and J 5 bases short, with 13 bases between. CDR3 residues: CASSQGPAQGDTQYF. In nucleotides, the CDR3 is TGTGCCAGCAGCCAAGGACCGGCCCAGGGAGATACGCAGTATTTT.

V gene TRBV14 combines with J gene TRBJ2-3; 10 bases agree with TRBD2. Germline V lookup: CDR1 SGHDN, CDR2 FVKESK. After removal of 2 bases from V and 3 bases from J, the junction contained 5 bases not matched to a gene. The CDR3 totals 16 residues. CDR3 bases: TGTGCCAGCAGCCAACTAGCGGGGGAGAGGACAGATACGCAGTATTTT. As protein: CASSQLAGERTDTQYF.

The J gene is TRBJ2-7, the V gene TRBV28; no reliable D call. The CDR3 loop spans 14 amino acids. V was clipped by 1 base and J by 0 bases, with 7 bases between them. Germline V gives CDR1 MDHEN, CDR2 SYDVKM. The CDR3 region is CASSLSGRSYEQYF. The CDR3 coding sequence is TGTGCCAGCAGTTTATCTGGCCGCTCCTACGAGCAGTACTTC.

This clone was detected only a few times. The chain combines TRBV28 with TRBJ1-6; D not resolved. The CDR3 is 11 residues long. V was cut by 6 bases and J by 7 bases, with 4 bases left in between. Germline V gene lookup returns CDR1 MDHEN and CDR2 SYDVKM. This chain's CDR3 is CASSKNSPLHF. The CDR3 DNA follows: TGTGCCAGCAGCAAAAATTCACCCCTCCACTTT.

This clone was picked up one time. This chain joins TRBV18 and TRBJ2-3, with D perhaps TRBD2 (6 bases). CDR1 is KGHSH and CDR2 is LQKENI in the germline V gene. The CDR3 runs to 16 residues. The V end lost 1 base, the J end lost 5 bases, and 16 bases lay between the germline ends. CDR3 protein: CASSPRSRGWKDTQYF. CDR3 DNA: TGTGCCAGCTCACCACGATCGCGGGGATGGAAAGATACGCAGTATTTT.

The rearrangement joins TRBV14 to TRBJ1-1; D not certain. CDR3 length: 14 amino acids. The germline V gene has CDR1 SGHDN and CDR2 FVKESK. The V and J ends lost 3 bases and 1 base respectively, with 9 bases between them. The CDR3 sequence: CASSHVTTNTEAFF. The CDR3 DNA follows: TGTGCCAGCAGCCATGTGACAACGAACACTGAAGCTTTCTTT.